The sequence of this TCR beta chain was determined in a study of long-term antiretroviral therapy in people with HIV. Overall study: About a decade before 2015, the earliest samples were taken when ART was typically delayed.

In this sample, this clone turned up once. Each participant with HIV received care in the United States. Every specimen provided roughly 0.95-11 million cryopreserved PBMC before DNA extraction took place. Runs used v3.0 of the immunoSEQ assay and were done at survey level. Roughly 40,000-55,000 T-cell genomes per sample were the sequencing target. Here immunoSEQ multiplex PCR was the method, and the copy in TCRdb shows in-frame clones only, minus some. The sample carries around 21,000 clones, 81% recorded once. This CDR3 contains 15 residues. Looked up from germline, CDR1 is SGHVS and CDR2 is FQNEAQ. V gave up 1 base and J gave up 3 bases, with 12 bases separating them.

The source was unsorted PBMCs, collected 0.1 years before starting antiretroviral therapy. This TCR derives from a man aged 35 to 55 with HIV. V gene TRBV7-8 combines with J gene TRBJ1-1; unclear D gene. In DNA, the CDR3 is TGTGCCAGCAGCTTAGAGGTCCGGCTGGACACTGAAGCTTTCTTT. The encoded protein is CASSLEVRLDTEAFF.